The TCR beta chain under discussion was sequenced for a study of vaccination effects on CD4 cells after COVID-19. Before sequencing took place, the ViraFEST assay used viral peptide pools to expand antigen-specific CD4+ T cells. Researchers isolated CD4+ T cells once 9 to 11 days of culture had elapsed. Previously uninfected by SARS-CoV-2, the vaccine recipients also showed negative nucleocapsid antibodies. Cultures got half-medium changes with IL-2 on days 3 and 7. Assay: immunoSEQ multiplex PCR; the TCRdb copy retains only in-frame clones and omits some. The data hold 65,000 to 90,000 clones, with about four fifths observed a single time. Study-level points and caveats: Healthy vaccine recipients' vaccine-induced clones were almost all SARS-CoV-2 mono-reactive.

Concerning this clone: The target antigen is unknown.

The V end lost 1 base, the J end lost 2 bases, and 15 bases lay between the germline ends. This CDR3 is built from 18 residues. Germline V lookup: CDR1 SGHAT, CDR2 FQNNGV. The source of this sequence is a human donor who received a COVID-19 vaccine. The chain has TRBV11-2 and TRBJ2-6, with D tentatively TRBD2 (5 bases). The sequenced sample was CD4+ T cells from PBMCs cultured with HCoV-NL63 spike peptides, obtained before COVID-19 vaccination. CDR3 region: CASSLGGGPPTGANVLTF. Here the CDR3 DNA reads TGTGCCAGCAGCTTAGGCGGAGGACCTCCTACTGGGGCCAACGTCCTGACTTTC.